Below are 25 T cell receptor beta chains sequenced from a single sample in a study of post-analysis software for immune sequencing data. Study conclusions and caveats: Roughly 5 TRBV segments (TRBV5-6, TRBV5-1 and TRBV20-1 among them) occurred more frequently in patients than in controls.

These receptors' targets are unknown. Researchers reported that TCR beta cDNA libraries carried unique molecular identifiers. MiXCR was run by TCRdb on the PCR reads, yielding one entry per CDR3 protein. The sample has hundreds of thousands of distinct CDR3 sequences, roughly 46% seen once. Sample: blood. These receptors were obtained from a girl aged 10-17 years with multiple sclerosis.

This clonotype appeared once. The chain combines TRBV19 with TRBJ1-1; D is ambiguous. The CDR3 length is 14 residues. The V end was cut by 1 base, the J end by 1 base, with 7 bases between. Germline V gives CDR1 LNHDA, CDR2 SQIVND (reference sequence). The CDR3 reads CASSIVGPNTEAFF. Written as DNA, the CDR3 is TGTGCCAGTAGTATAGTAGGACCGAACACTGAAGCTTTCTTT.

Details on this clonotype: The junction and the germline gene differ at one end; a read error may be behind it. The rearrangement links TRBV7-9 to TRBJ2-7, with TRBD1 matching over 8 bases. Germline-derived CDR1 and CDR2 are SEHNR and FQNEAQ (reference sequence). The CDR3 extends over 15 amino acids. The CDR3 is CASSLRGDRFYGQYF. For the CDR3, the DNA is TGTGCCAGCAGCTTGAGAGGGGACAGGTTCTACGGGCAGTACTTC.

This clonotype turned up a few times. The rearrangement joins TRBV12-3 or TRBV12-4 to TRBJ2-6; D is ambiguous. Trimming took off 8 bases at V and 0 bases at J, with 8 bases between the two ends. The CDR3 is 14 residues long. The CDR3 DNA is TGTGCCAGCCTACCCGGCTCTGGGGCCAACGTCCTGACTTTC. This encodes CASLPGSGANVLTF.

The chain recombines TRBV7-2 with TRBJ2-5; TRBD1 is a possible D gene (6 bases). The CDR3 sequence is 15 residues long. The germline CDR1 and CDR2 sequences are SGHTA and FQGNSA. Trimming pared 1 base from V and 4 bases from J, leaving 13 bases between. The CDR3 is CASSLGGRGSETQYF. CDR3 DNA: TGTGCCAGCAGCTTAGGCGGCAGGGGCTCAGAGACCCAGTACTTC.

The V and J genes are TRBV3-1 and TRBJ2-7, with D possibly being TRBD2 (6 bases). Germline V gives CDR1 LGHDT, CDR2 YNNKEL (reference sequence). The V end lost 4 bases, the J end lost 7 bases, and 29 bases lay between the germline ends. This CDR3 has 18 amino acids. The CDR3, as DNA: TGTGCCAGCAGCCGGGACCCTCCGGCGGCGGGGTACGTATGGGAGCAGTACTTC. Protein product: CASSRDPPAAGYVWEQYF.

In this sample, this clonotype turned up a few times. The rearrangement joins TRBV5-1 to TRBJ2-5; 12 positions agree with TRBD2. The germline V gene has CDR1 SGHRS and CDR2 YFSETQ. The CDR3 loop spans 16 amino acids. Losses at the gene ends were 4 bases for V and 6 bases for J; bases not matched to a gene: 10. CDR3 sequence (DNA): TGCGCCAGCAGCCACCTCGGACTAGCGGGATTGAAGACCCAGTACTTC. Protein: CASSHLGLAGLKTQYF.

The V gene is TRBV5-1, the J gene TRBJ1-1; no firm D call. The germline V gene encodes CDR1 SGHRS and CDR2 YFSETQ. The CDR3 runs 14 residues. V was pared by 3 bases and J by 0 bases, with 9 bases between. Written as DNA, the CDR3 is TGCGCCAGCAGCTCAGACGGAATGAACACTGAAGCTTTCTTT. It is translated as CASSSDGMNTEAFF.

This clonotype was recorded once. The chain carries TRBV25-1 and TRBJ2-7; weak D call: TRBD1 (6 bases). With 4 bases removed from V and 7 bases from J, the gap between germline ends came to 11 bases. CDR3 length: 12 residues. From germline, CDR1 is MGHDK and CDR2 SYGVNS. CDR3 sequence reads: CASSGAGDEQYF. The DNA for the CDR3 is TGTGCCAGCAGTGGCGCAGGGGATGAGCAGTACTTC.

This clonotype turned up a few times. The chain combines TRBV7-2 with TRBJ2-1; D gene uncertain. The V gene lost 5 bases and the J gene lost 0 bases, with 8 bases spanning the gap. The germline CDR1 and CDR2 sequences are SGHTA and FQGNSA. The CDR3 consists of 14 residues. The CDR3 region is CASSTYGSYNEQFF. CDR3 nucleotide sequence: TGTGCCAGCAGCACGTACGGCTCCTACAATGAGCAGTTCTTC.

The chain has TRBV29-1 and TRBJ2-3; D is unclear. Germline CDR1 reads SQVTM; CDR2 reads ANQGSEA. Trimming removed 6 bases at V and 1 base at J, with 11 bases between. The CDR3 is 13 residues long. DNA of the CDR3: TGCAGCGTACCGAGTCGGGGCACAGATACGCAGTATTTT. Residues: CSVPSRGTDTQYF.

This clonotype was counted between two and nine times. The chain is built from TRBV6-6 and TRBJ1-2, with D tentatively TRBD1 (5 bases). This CDR3 has 14 amino acids. V dropped 5 bases and J dropped 5 bases, with 15 bases sitting between them. Germline CDR1 MNHNY, CDR2 SVGAGI (reference sequence). The CDR3 DNA is TGTGCCAGCAGTCCTCCGGGGGATCCATATGGCTACACCTTC. As protein: CASSPPGDPYGYTF.

This clonotype occurred a few times. The chain couples TRBV5-6 to TRBJ2-7; perhaps D is TRBD1 or TRBD2 (5 bases each). Trimming removed 4 bases at V and 1 base at J, with 15 bases between. CDR1 SGHDT and CDR2 YYEEEE come from the germline V gene. The CDR3 covers 15 residues. The CDR3 spells CASSPWQGASYEQYF. Here the CDR3 DNA reads TGTGCCAGCAGCCCATGGCAGGGAGCGTCCTACGAGCAGTACTTC.

The V and J genes are TRBV5-1 and TRBJ2-5; D perhaps matches TRBD1 (6 bases). This CDR3 contains 14 residues. Germline V gene sequence: CDR1 SGHRS, CDR2 YFSETQ. Trimming cost V 4 bases and J 3 bases, with 13 bases left between them. The CDR3 reads CASSGGQIEETQYF. In DNA, the CDR3 is TGCGCCAGCAGCGGGGGACAAATAGAAGAGACCCAGTACTTC.

This chain links TRBV3-1 with TRBJ2-3; perhaps TRBD1 as D (6 bases). Trimming stripped 0 bases from V and 4 bases from J, with 11 bases between. This CDR3 spans 15 amino acids. CDR1 is LGHDT, CDR2 YNNKEL, per germline (reference sequence). In DNA form, the CDR3 reads TGTGCCAGCAGCCAAGAAGGACAGCCCCCAGATACGCAGTATTTT. It is translated as CASSQEGQPPDTQYF.

This clonotype came up a few times. This rearrangement joins TRBV5-1 to TRBJ2-1; the match to TRBD2 covers 11 bases. Trimming cost V 0 bases and J 6 bases; bases outside gene matches: 2. This CDR3 spans 15 amino acids. Germline assignment: CDR1 SGHRS and CDR2 YFSETQ. Written as DNA, the CDR3 is TGCGCCAGCAGCTTGGGTAGCGGGAGGGCCAATGAGCAGTTCTTC. As protein: CASSLGSGRANEQFF.

This clonotype was observed a few times. The V call is TRBV12-3 or TRBV12-4, the J call TRBJ1-2; TRBD1 aligns across 7 bases. The CDR3 is 16 amino acids. J was trimmed by 3 bases and V by 4 bases; bases with no gene match: 11. CDR3 bases: TGTGCCAGCAGTTCCAGTTTCAGGGGGGCTCACTATGGCTACACCTTC. It translates to CASSSSFRGAHYGYTF.

Comments on this clonotype: This CDR3 fails to terminate in the conserved phenylalanine or tryptophan, so it likely reflects a read error. J is TRBJ2-1 and V is TRBV7-9; D perhaps matches TRBD1 (5 bases). Germline V lookup: CDR1 SEHNR, CDR2 FQNEAQ (reference sequence). Trimming removed 2 bases at V and 6 bases at J, with 8 bases between. CDR3 length: 13 amino acids. Written as DNA, the CDR3 is TGTGCCAGCAGCTTACGACAGCCCAATGAGCAGTTCGTC. This sequence encodes CASSLRQPNEQFV.

The J gene is TRBJ2-1, the V gene TRBV13, with D perhaps being TRBD1 or TRBD2 (6 bases each). The CDR3 consists of 13 residues. The germline V gene encodes CDR1 PRHDT and CDR2 FYEKMQ (reference sequence). Here the CDR3 DNA reads TGTGCTCAAGGGGGACTCTCCTACAATGAGCAGTTCTTC. This gives the protein CAQGGLSYNEQFF.

The J gene is TRBJ1-4, the V gene TRBV4-1; TRBD1 matches 8 bases. Germline CDR1 reads MGHRA; CDR2 reads YSYEKL. The V and J ends lost 3 bases and 6 bases, in that order; junction bases with no gene match: 6. This CDR3 region has 15 residues. The CDR3 sequence is CASSQAGTGYEKLFF. The CDR3, as DNA: TGCGCCAGCAGCCAGGCCGGGACAGGCTATGAAAAACTGTTTTTT.

J is TRBJ1-2 and V is TRBV7-9; D not resolved. Germline loops: CDR1 SEHNR, CDR2 FQNEAQ (reference sequence). The length of the CDR3 is 15 residues. With 3 bases removed from V and 7 bases from J, the gap between germline ends came to 18 bases. In DNA form, the CDR3 reads TGTGCCAGCAGCTTGAGTCCCTCCGAGAGGGCTGGCTACACCTTC. This translates into CASSLSPSERAGYTF.

This clonotype was detected a few times. The J gene is TRBJ2-7, the V gene TRBV5-1; TRBD2 matches 10 bases. There are 14 residues in the CDR3. The junction had 10 bases not matched to a gene; V was cut back by 7 bases and J by 6 bases. Germline V CDR1 and CDR2: SGHRS, YFSETQ. The CDR3 loop reads CASRSGTSASEQYF. The DNA of the CDR3 is TGCGCCAGCCGCTCCGGGACTAGCGCCAGCGAGCAGTACTTC.

This clonotype was counted only a few times. The chain couples TRBV12-3 or TRBV12-4 to TRBJ2-1, with D possibly TRBD2 on 5 matching bases. The CDR3 runs 15 residues. Trimming cost V 7 bases and J 9 bases, with 22 bases left between them. The CDR3 loop is CASILGPGVLSEQFF. CDR3 DNA: TGTGCCAGCATCTTGGGCCCCGGGGTTCTGTCTGAGCAGTTCTTC.

The V and J genes are TRBV4-1 and TRBJ2-7, with TRBD2 matching over 12 bases. With V trimmed by 1 base and J by 7 bases, 14 bases remained unmatched. This CDR3 has 18 amino acids. Per the germline V gene, CDR1 is MGHRA and CDR2 is YSYEKL. As DNA, the CDR3 is TGCGCCAGCAGCCAAGGAAGGGCTAGCGGGGGGGCCCACAATGAGCAGTACTTC. Translating gives CASSQGRASGGAHNEQYF.

As to this clonotype: Germline and junction disagree at one end, which may indicate a read error. The chain joins TRBV5-1 to TRBJ2-7; D might be TRBD1 (5 bases). From germline, CDR1 is SGHRS and CDR2 YFSETQ. The length of the CDR3 is 13 residues. This CDR3 is CASSPDKVYEQNF. CDR3 DNA: TGCGCCAGCAGCCCGGACAAGGTCTACGAGCAGAACTTC.

The CDR3 loop reads CASSKDYNNEQFF. DNA of the CDR3: TGTGCCAGCAGCAAGGACTACAACAATGAGCAGTTCTTC. The chain combines TRBV12-3 or TRBV12-4 with TRBJ2-1, with a possible D match to TRBD2 (6 bases). V lost 6 bases and J lost 5, with 11 bases in between. The CDR3 covers 13 residues.